Below, 16 T cell receptor beta chains from the same sample are listed, as sequenced in a study of cytomegalovirus exposure and HLA in healthy donors. PCR used 60 Vbeta primers and 13 Jbeta primers. Only in-frame clones appear in the TCRdb table, and some are missing; sequencing was by immunoSEQ multiplex PCR. Of some 130,000 clones listed, around three quarters are singletons. The material sequenced was PBMCs. All receptors come from a male donor in good health and CMV-seropositive.

V usage is TRBV18 and J usage is TRBJ2-2; 7 bases agree with TRBD2. CDR1 and CDR2 (germline): KGHSH, LQKENI. V lost 2 bases to trimming and J lost 2 bases; unmatched junction nucleotides: 5. This CDR3 comprises 16 residues. CDR3 sequence reads: CASSPALADNTGELFF. CDR3 coding DNA: TGTGCCAGCTCACCAGCTCTAGCGGATAACACCGGGGAGCTGTTTTTT.

The chain recombines TRBV5-6 with TRBJ2-1; maybe TRBD2 (6 bases). Trimming left V 1 base short and J 0 bases short, with 20 bases between. Germline V gene sequence: CDR1 SGHDT, CDR2 YYEEEE. This CDR3 comprises 19 residues. Here the CDR3 reads CASSLHEVRRENSYNEQFF. Here the CDR3 DNA reads TGTGCCAGCAGCTTGCATGAGGTTCGACGGGAGAACTCCTACAATGAGCAGTTCTTC.

J is TRBJ2-5 and V is TRBV7-3; 12 bases are a match to TRBD2. The DNA end lines up better with TRBJ2-7; the J call may be wrong. Looked up from germline, CDR1 is SGHTA and CDR2 is FQGTGA. This CDR3 region has 15 residues. CDR3 sequence reads: CASSPTSGSSYEQYF. The CDR3 region has the DNA TGTGCCAGCAGCCCGACTAGCGGGAGCTCCTACGAGCAGTACTTC.

The chain uses TRBV2 and TRBJ2-3; 8 nucleotides agree with TRBD2. V gave up 4 bases and J gave up 4 bases; unmatched junction bases: 7. This CDR3 is built from 15 residues. Germline V gene data show CDR1 as SNHLY and CDR2 as FYNNEI. The CDR3 bases are TGTGCCAGCAGTGGGCCAGCGGGGGTAGCAGATACGCAGTATTTT. It translates to CASSGPAGVADTQYF.

The V call is TRBV2, the J call TRBJ2-1; weak D call: TRBD2 (5 bases). V lost 7 bases to trimming and J lost 12 bases, with 13 bases between them. The CDR3 totals 11 residues. In germline, CDR1 is SNHLY, CDR2 FYNNEI. Here the CDR3 reads CASKTEAGQFF. CDR3 DNA: TGTGCCAGCAAAACAGAGGCGGGGCAGTTCTTC.

The chain has TRBV27 and TRBJ2-5; TRBD2 is a possible D gene (5 bases). The tail of the sequence fits TRBJ2-7 better, so the J call may be wrong. Germline assignment: CDR1 MNHEY and CDR2 SMNVEV (reference sequence). This CDR3 contains 13 residues. The CDR3: CASSFSGFHEQYF. DNA for the CDR3: TGTGCCAGCAGTTTTTCGGGGTTCCACGAGCAGTACTTC.

The chain uses TRBV11-2 and TRBJ1-2, with TRBD1 identical over 8 bases. The CDR3 sequence is 14 residues long. V shed 4 bases, J shed 1 base, and the junction held 2 bases outside the gene matches. Germline CDR1 reads SGHAT; CDR2 reads FQNNGV. CDR3 DNA sequence: TGTGCCAGCAGCTCGACAGGGGTTAACTATGGCTACACCTTC. Translated: CASSSTGVNYGYTF.

This chain links TRBV7-2 with TRBJ1-5, with D perhaps TRBD1 (5 bases). This CDR3 comprises 16 residues. The germline V gene encodes CDR1 SGHTA and CDR2 FQGNSA. The ends were cut back, 5 bases at V and 0 bases at J, with 14 bases in the middle. Written as DNA, the CDR3 is TGTGCCAGCAGCAGACAGAAGGGTAGTAGCAATCAGCCCCAGCATTTT. Encoded protein: CASSRQKGSSNQPQHF.

This clone appeared a few times. Mismatch with germline at one junction end may stem from a read error. The V and J genes are TRBV5-6 and TRBJ1-2, with D uncertain. CDR1 is SGHDT and CDR2 is YYEEEE in the germline V gene. The CDR3 runs 15 residues. CDR3 protein: CASSLSARQATSVAF. The DNA for the CDR3 is TGTGCCAGCAGCTTGTCGGCCAGGCAAGCCACGAGTGTAGCCTTC.

The chain links TRBV19 to TRBJ2-1; 16 positions agree with TRBD2. Trimming at V came to 3 bases and at J to 9 bases, leaving 5 bases not matched to a gene. Germline-derived CDR1 and CDR2 are LNHDA and SQIVND (reference sequence). The length of the CDR3 is 16 residues. CDR3 nucleotide sequence: TGTGCCAGTAGTATCGGGACTAGCGGGAGGGCCGGTGAGCAGTTCTTC. This sequence encodes CASSIGTSGRAGEQFF.

The gene calls are TRBV5-1 and TRBJ2-1; D is uncertain. Trimming removed 5 bases at V and 8 bases at J, with 14 bases between. The CDR3 has 13 residues. CDR1 SGHRS and CDR2 YFSETQ come from the germline V gene. CDR3 DNA: TGCGCCAGCAGGGTTCCCGCTGCGTATGAGCAGTTCTTC. Translation: CASRVPAAYEQFF.

The CDR3 region is CATGDRGSTNEKLFF. The CDR3 DNA follows: TGTGCCACCGGGGACAGGGGGTCAACTAATGAAAAACTGTTTTTT. The chain has TRBV10-3 and TRBJ1-4; 11 bases fit TRBD1. The trim removed 10 bases at V and 0 bases at J, leaving 4 bases unmatched. From germline, CDR1 is ENHRY and CDR2 SYGVKD. CDR3 size: 15 residues.

The gene calls are TRBV27 and TRBJ2-7; D not resolved. Germline CDR1 is MNHEY and CDR2 is SMNVEV (reference sequence). V lost 0 bases, J lost 5 bases, and 11 bases lay in between. The length of the CDR3 is 14 residues. CDR3 loop: CASSLSPRFHEQYF. CDR3 DNA sequence: TGTGCCAGCAGTTTATCACCTAGATTCCACGAGCAGTACTTC.

The chain links TRBV5-6 to TRBJ1-2, with 12 bases that match TRBD1. Trimming cost V 0 bases and J 3 bases; bases outside gene matches: 6. This CDR3 comprises 17 residues. Germline V gene sequence: CDR1 SGHDT, CDR2 YYEEEE. The CDR3 coding sequence is TGTGCCAGCAGCTTGGACCGGGGGACAGGGGGCTACTATGGCTACACCTTC. This codes for CASSLDRGTGGYYGYTF. Together with reference TRBV5-6 and TRBJ1-2, the CDR3 gives the full variable domain: DAGVTQSPTHLIKTRGQQVTLRCSPKSGHDTVSWYQQALGQGPQFIFQYYEEEERQRGNFPDRFSGHQFPNYSSELNVNALLLGDSALYLCASSLDRGTGGYYGYTFGSGTRLTVV.

This chain uses TRBV2 with TRBJ2-3; D is uncertain. The CDR3 extends over 14 amino acids. V lost 7 bases, J lost 0 bases, and 11 bases lay in between. Per germline, CDR1 SNHLY and CDR2 FYNNEI. In DNA, the CDR3 is TGTGCCAGCATAGCCGAGGTTAGCACAGATACGCAGTATTTT. Translated, it gives CASIAEVSTDTQYF.

V gene TRBV5-1 combines with J gene TRBJ2-1; D perhaps matches TRBD1 (6 bases). V was cut by 4 bases and J by 5 bases, with 19 bases left in between. The CDR3 sequence is 16 residues long. Germline values: CDR1 SGHRS, CDR2 YFSETQ. As DNA, the CDR3 is TGCGCCAGCAGCCTGGACCGTCGACAGGCGAACAATGAGCAGTTCTTC. Translated, it gives CASSLDRRQANNEQFF.